This TCR beta chain was obtained from a study of blood T cell repertoires in COVID-19. V was clipped by 1 base and J by 4 bases; unmatched bases: 9. The CDR3 length is 17 residues. Per the germline V gene, CDR1 is SGHTA and CDR2 is FQGNSA. Original analysis: Researchers report that nucleated cell counts were estimated from reference gene primer amplification. Assay used: immunoSEQ multiplex PCR; TCRdb lists only in-frame clones, some missing. The D gene and trimming were derived from the DNA, and the V and J assignments and clone size from that table. The repertoire holds 100,000 to 150,000 clones, with 85% to 90% as singletons.

The sequencing input was peripheral blood. The TCR was taken from an elderly man with active or convalescent COVID-19. The J gene is TRBJ2-5, the V gene TRBV7-2; TRBD2 matches at 10 bases. This CDR3 is CASSLGLSRLAGETQYF. The CDR3 DNA reads TGTGCCAGCAGCTTAGGTCTCTCCCGACTAGCGGGAGAGACCCAGTACTTC.